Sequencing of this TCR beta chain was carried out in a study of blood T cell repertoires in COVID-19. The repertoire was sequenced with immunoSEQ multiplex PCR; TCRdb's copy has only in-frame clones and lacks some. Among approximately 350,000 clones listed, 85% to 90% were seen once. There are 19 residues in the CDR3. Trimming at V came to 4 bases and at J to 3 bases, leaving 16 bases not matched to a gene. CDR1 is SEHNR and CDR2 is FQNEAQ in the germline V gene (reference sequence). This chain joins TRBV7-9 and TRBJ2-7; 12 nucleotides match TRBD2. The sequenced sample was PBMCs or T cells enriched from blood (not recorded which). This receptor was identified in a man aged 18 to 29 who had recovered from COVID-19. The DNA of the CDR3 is TGTGCCAGCAGCTCCCCGACTAGCGGGAGAGCGGTTGAGAACTACGAGCAGTACTTC. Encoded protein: CASSSPTSGRAVENYEQYF.